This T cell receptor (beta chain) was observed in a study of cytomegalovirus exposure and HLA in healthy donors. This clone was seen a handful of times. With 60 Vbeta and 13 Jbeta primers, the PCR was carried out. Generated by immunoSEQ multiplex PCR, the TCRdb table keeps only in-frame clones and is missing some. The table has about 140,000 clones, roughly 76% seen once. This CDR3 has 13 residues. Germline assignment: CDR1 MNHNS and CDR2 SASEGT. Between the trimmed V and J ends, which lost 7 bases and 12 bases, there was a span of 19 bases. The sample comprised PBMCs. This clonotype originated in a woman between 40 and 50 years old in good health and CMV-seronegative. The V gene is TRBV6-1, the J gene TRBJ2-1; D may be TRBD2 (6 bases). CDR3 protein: CASTTLGGYRQFF. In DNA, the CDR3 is TGTGCCAGCACTACACTTGGAGGGTATAGGCAGTTCTTC.